This T cell receptor beta chain comes out of a study of immune heterogeneity within non-small cell lung tumors listed by TCRdb under 2018. About the study as a whole: By histology, the tumors were a handful of squamous cell carcinomas, around 10 non-squamous carcinomas and 1 tumor not otherwise specified. To examine intratumoral immune heterogeneity, the study used whole-exome sequencing, RNA-seq and TCR beta repertoire sequencing on multiple spatially distinct regions of each NSCLC tumor. TCR repertoires were analyzed from 60 or so tumor loci of 15 or so patients, while transcriptome data covered only around 45 loci from about twelve patients. Binding of neoantigens to the HLA alleles of each patient was predicted with netMHCpan-3.0 for mutant peptides of 8 to 11 amino acids. Summary of the overall study and its limitations: Identical dominant CDR3B clonotypes recurred across loci within a patient, yet different tumor locations also harbored unique high-frequency clones. Local tumor mutational burden and local T-cell repertoire clonality had a statistically significant but moderate positive correlation (R approximately 0.34). Individual patients mostly had different high-frequency TCR beta clonotypes.

This clonotype counts as medium-sized (0.01 to 0.1%). Its antigen target is currently unknown. One base away there is no much larger clone; base qualities are not given. Including the terminal cysteine and phenylalanine, the CDR3 comprises 11 residues. The entry retains the CDR3 DNA only, 33 bases that are in frame from base 1. Trimming removed 5 bases from V and 10 bases from J, leaving 9 bases between the germline ends. The CDR1 and CDR2 encoded by the germline V gene (reference sequence) are GTSNPN and SVGIG. The TCR beta CDR3 region was amplified with a multiplex PCR system whose first round of approximately 10 cycles used 32 V-gene forward primers and 13 J-gene reverse primers. The first PCR round used a QIAGEN Multiplex PCR Kit, and the primer sequences were filed in Chinese patent CN105087789A. A second PCR round added Illumina universal primers using the Phusion High-Fidelity PCR Kit. Sequencing of the TCR libraries was done on the Illumina HiSeq X Ten platform in paired-end mode with a 151 bp read length. Per the authors' processing: Cutadapt was used to discard reads without multiplex PCR primers, PEAR merged the read pairs, and MiXCR with default settings called the CDR3 regions. Shannon entropy measured repertoire diversity, while clonality was calculated as one minus the Shannon entropy divided by the ln of the count of productive unique sequences. Dominant or high-frequency T-cell clones were defined as clonotypes at frequencies of at least 0.5%. TCRdb took the public reads, trimmed them with fastp at Q25, ran MiXCR for clone calling and kept in-frame beta chains. Every distinct CDR3 protein forms one entry, paired with its most common genes and DNA. These V and J calls are TCRdb output, not the study's own analysis. The sample table holds approximately 9,700 distinct CDR3 sequences, of which roughly 29% were seen once. The ten most abundant clones make up over 25% of the sample.

Genomic DNA extracted from bulk tumor tissue served as TCR template, with 600 to 700 ng gDNA amplified per sample. During surgery, multiple biopsies were taken from each primary tumor and placed as far apart as possible within the tumor mass. The study cohort was described as untreated, and patients were newly diagnosed NSCLC cases undergoing curative surgery. The donor group was made up of approximately 16 newly diagnosed non-small cell lung cancer patients undergoing surgery with curative intent. Two independent pathologists examined the resected tumor masses. Only high-quality DNA and RNA samples were carried forward to sequencing.

The TCR sequence derives from a woman in her forties or fifties with non-small cell lung cancer. Sequencing was carried out using lung tumor tissue. The sequence joins TRBV30 to TRBJ1-6; the D gene cannot be resolved reliably. The CDR3 in this case is CAWRRRSPLHF. The sequence in DNA is TGTGCCTGGCGTAGGAGATCACCCCTCCACTTT.